The sequence of this T cell receptor beta chain was determined in a study of CD8 T cells in ankylosing spondylitis. Study-level findings and limits: CD8+ disease-linked clones were present at relatively low frequencies in blood.

Between the trimmed V and J ends, which lost 10 bases and 7 bases, there was a span of 17 bases. Germline CDR1 reads MNHEY; CDR2 reads SVGEGT. The CDR3 is 13 residues long. TCRdb processed the 5' RACE reads anew with MiXCR; each CDR3 protein has one entry. The table lists 150,000 to 200,000 distinct CDR3 sequences, 15% to 20% of them singletons. At least ten counts were recorded for this clonotype. Its antigen remains unidentified. The receptor was isolated from a male donor aged 5-29 years with ankylosing spondylitis or in good health (not recorded which). This chain links TRBV6-2 or TRBV6-3 with TRBJ1-5, with no clear D. Sequencing used blood, either unsorted or a sorted T cell fraction (not recorded which). Written as DNA, the CDR3 is TGTGCCACAGGAGACCCTCCTGGGCAGCCCCAGCATTTT. It translates to CATGDPPGQPQHF.